The 5 T cell receptor beta chains in this list originate from one sample, sequenced in a study of blood T cell repertoires in COVID-19. The protocol was immunoSEQ multiplex PCR, while the TCRdb copy is restricted to in-frame clones and leaves out a portion. In the table there are some 110,000 clones, about 80% of which are singletons. Sequencing input: peripheral blood. The source of these receptors is a woman of 80 years or more with active or convalescent COVID-19.

The chain links TRBV7-6 to TRBJ2-1; TRBD2 aligns across 12 bases. CDR1 is SGHVS and CDR2 is FNYEAQ in the germline V gene. Unmatched junction bases numbered 5, after V lost 4 bases and J lost 4 bases. This CDR3 region has 16 residues. As DNA, the CDR3 is TGTGCCAGCAGCTCCGAACTAGCGGGGGGATACAATGAGCAGTTCTTC. It specifies CASSSELAGGYNEQFF.

This chain joins TRBV6-5 and TRBJ1-1; 9 positions agree with TRBD1. This CDR3 is 14 amino acids long. V lost 6 bases to trimming and J lost 4 bases; unmatched junction nucleotides: 6. The germline gives CDR1 MNHEY, CDR2 SVGAGI. As DNA, the CDR3 is TGTGCCAGCAGCGACAGGGGGGGAGTCACTGAAGCTTTCTTT. This sequence encodes CASSDRGGVTEAFF.

The table lists this clone with a count of one. Mismatch with germline at one junction end may stem from a read error. The gene calls are TRBV28 and TRBJ2-1; 7 bases match TRBD1. The CDR3 has 12 amino acids. Germline CDR1 and CDR2: MDHEN and SYDVKM. CDR3 residues: CASSSRTGLVIF. The DNA for the CDR3 is TGTGCCAGCAGTTCGAGGACAGGTTTAGTGATCTTC.

The rearrangement joins TRBV28 to TRBJ2-1; 13 bases line up with TRBD2. This CDR3 has 14 amino acids. CDR1 and CDR2 from the germline V gene are MDHEN and SYDVKM. V was clipped by 6 bases and J by 8 bases; unmatched bases: 4. Here the CDR3 DNA reads TGTGCCAGCAGGACTAGCGGGAGGTTCGATGAGCAGTTCTTC. Encoded protein: CASRTSGRFDEQFF.

This clone was seen only once. This chain links TRBV5-1 with TRBJ1-3, with D possibly matching TRBD1 (6 bases). CDR1 is SGHRS, CDR2 YFSETQ, per germline. The CDR3 sequence is 14 residues long. V dropped 1 base and J dropped 1 base, with 6 bases sitting between them. The CDR3 is CASSLTGSGNTIYF. DNA of the CDR3: TGCGCCAGCAGCTTGACAGGGTCTGGAAACACCATATATTTT. Full variable domain (remainder filled in from reference TRBV5-1 and TRBJ1-3): KAGVTQTPRYLIKTRGQQVTLSCSPISGHRSVSWYQQTPGQGLQFLFEYFSETQRNKGNFPGRFSGRQFSNSRSEMNVSTLELGDSALYLCASSLTGSGNTIYFGEGSWLTVV.